This T cell receptor (beta chain) was recorded in a study of identical twins (dated by TCRdb to about 2016). About the study as a whole: To test whether fetal clonotypes persist, the study used deep sequencing on TCR alpha and beta repertoires from monozygotic twins, unrelated adults of various ages, and cord blood. To rule out contamination, replicate twin experiments were performed at different times with different library preparation protocols.

Only healthy Caucasian donors were included. Three pairs of female monozygotic twins, all aged about 18 to 30 years, made up the twin cohort. The RNA used for TCR libraries was isolated from peripheral blood mononuclear cells. The research as a whole found: Compared with coincidental sharing between unrelated individuals, an excess of low generation-probability sequences was observed among out-of-frame TCR alpha sequences shared between twins. A weaker excess of twin sharing was found in beta out-of-frame sequences because the signal-to-noise ratio was lowered by fewer shared sequences. Recombination models systematically underestimated out-of-frame TCR alpha sharing in monozygotic twins but agreed with sharing between unrelated individuals. Zero-insertion analyses could be partly confounded by invariant T cells such as MAIT and iNKT, although diverse VJ usage argued against such confounding for most clonotypes. Because the same donors could not be followed over many years, conclusions were based on cross-sectional statistical analysis. Fewer insertions were carried by abundant cord blood beta clonotypes; a weaker similar trend was observed in young adult naive repertoires, while no such trend was observed in memory repertoires.

This clonotype occurred a few times. What antigen it recognizes has not been identified. Base quality data are lacking; no much larger clone is found one base away. The germline V gene provides CDR1 LGHNT and CDR2 FRNRAP. Spanning cysteine to phenylalanine, the CDR3 consists of 15 amino acids. The entry retains the CDR3 DNA only, 45 bases that are in frame from base 1. V loses 1 base of germline sequence and J loses 5 bases, and the interval between the two ends is 14 bases. Library creation used 5' RACE. The sequencer was an Illumina HiSeq 2000. A universal primer binding site was introduced by template switching, and a unique molecular identifier was present in the final cDNA, enabling accurate counting of TCR cDNA molecules. First-strand cDNA for TCR alpha and beta chains was synthesized from specific primers in the conserved constant-segment region. Each cDNA library was double barcoded, with a SMART-Mk sample barcode plus Illumina barcodes, to control for contamination. Two successive PCR steps introduced TruSeq adapter sequences along with Illumina sample barcodes. TCR alpha and beta cDNA libraries were sequenced on the Illumina HiSeq platform with custom primers. Regarding the original processing steps: Raw reads were processed with MiGEC to extract unique molecular identifiers, and MiXCR was used to determine CDR3 positions. For each individual, recombination models were inferred using an EM algorithm with the repgenHMM and IGoR tools. Shared clonotypes were analyzed with the tcR package in R, and sharing was normalized by the product of cloneset sizes. To study raw recombination free of thymic and clonal selection effects, out-of-frame nonproductive sequences were analyzed. TCRdb applied fastp at Q25 and MiXCR to the public reads, then kept only in-frame beta chains. Rows matching on CDR3 protein sequence are summarized as one entry with the most common DNA and genes. These V and J calls rely on TCRdb rather than the paper's analysis. The sample table lists around 650,000 distinct CDR3 sequences, about 7.6% of them with a count of one. Of the sample, roughly 1.6% is held by the ten largest clones.

These data were also filed under a second study, of yellow fever vaccine responses in identical twins. Reported in the second study: According to the authors, the vaccine-induced T cell response in identical twins seemed to be partly convergent and partly specific to each individual. In identical twins, the study followed T cell clones that responded to the vaccine with precision.

This chain is built from TRBV12-5 and TRBJ2-5; matching of 5 bases hints at TRBD2 as the D gene. This clonotype was sampled from a woman younger than 35 in good health. The sample comprised PBMCs. CDR3 region: CASGLGTFRGETQYF. The DNA sequence is as follows: TGTGCTAGTGGTTTGGGTACTTTCCGAGGGGAGACCCAGTACTTC.